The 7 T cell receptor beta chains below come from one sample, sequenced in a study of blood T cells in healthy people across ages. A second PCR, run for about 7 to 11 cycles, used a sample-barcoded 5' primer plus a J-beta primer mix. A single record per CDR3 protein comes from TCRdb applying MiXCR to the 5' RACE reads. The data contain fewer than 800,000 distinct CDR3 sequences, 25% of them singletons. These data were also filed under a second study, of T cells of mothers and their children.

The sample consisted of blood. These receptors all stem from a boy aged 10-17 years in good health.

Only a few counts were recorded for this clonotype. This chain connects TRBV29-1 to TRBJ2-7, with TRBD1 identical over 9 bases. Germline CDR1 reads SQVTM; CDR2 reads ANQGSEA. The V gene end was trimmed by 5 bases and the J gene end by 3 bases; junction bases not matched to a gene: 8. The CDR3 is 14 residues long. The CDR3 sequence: CSVQTETGGYEQYF. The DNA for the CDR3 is TGCAGCGTTCAAACCGAGACAGGGGGCTACGAGCAGTACTTC.

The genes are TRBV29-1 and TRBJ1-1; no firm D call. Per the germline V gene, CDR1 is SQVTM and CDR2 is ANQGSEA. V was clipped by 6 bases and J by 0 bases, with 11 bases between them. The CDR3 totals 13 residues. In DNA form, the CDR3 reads TGCAGCGTCCACAGAGTAATGAACACTGAAGCTTTCTTT. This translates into CSVHRVMNTEAFF.

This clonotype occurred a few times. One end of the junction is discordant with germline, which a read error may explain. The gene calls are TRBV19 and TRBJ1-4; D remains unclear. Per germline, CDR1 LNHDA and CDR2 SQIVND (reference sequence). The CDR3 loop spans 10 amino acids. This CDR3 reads CASSIKHDDF. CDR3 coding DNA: TGTGCCAGTAGTATTAAGCACGATGATTTT.

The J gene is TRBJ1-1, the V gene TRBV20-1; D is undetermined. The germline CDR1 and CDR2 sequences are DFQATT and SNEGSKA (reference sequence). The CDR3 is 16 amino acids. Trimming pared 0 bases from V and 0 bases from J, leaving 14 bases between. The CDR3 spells CSARERQEYVNTEAFF. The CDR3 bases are TGCAGTGCTAGAGAACGGCAGGAATATGTGAACACTGAAGCTTTCTTT.

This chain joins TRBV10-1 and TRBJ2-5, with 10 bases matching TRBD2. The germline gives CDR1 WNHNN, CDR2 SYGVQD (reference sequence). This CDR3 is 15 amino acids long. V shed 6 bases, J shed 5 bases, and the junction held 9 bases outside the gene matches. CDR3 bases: TGCGCCAGCAGCCAGACTAGCGGGTTATCGGAGACCCAGTACTTC. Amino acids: CASSQTSGLSETQYF.

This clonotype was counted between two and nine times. The CDR3 DNA reads as TGTGCCAGCTCAATACTAGGGCGCGACACCGGGGAGCTGTTTTTT. Residues: CASSILGRDTGELFF. V and J are TRBV19 and TRBJ2-2, with D perhaps matching TRBD2 (5 bases). Germline V gives CDR1 LNHDA, CDR2 SQIVND (reference sequence). Trimming took off 9 bases at V and 3 bases at J, with 17 bases between the two ends. CDR3 size: 15 residues.

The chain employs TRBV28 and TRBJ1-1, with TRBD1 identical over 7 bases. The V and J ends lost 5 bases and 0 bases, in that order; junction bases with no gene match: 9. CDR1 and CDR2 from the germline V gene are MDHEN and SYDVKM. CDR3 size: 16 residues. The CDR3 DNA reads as TGTGCCAGCAGTGGTAACAGGGGCCAAGTGAACACTGAAGCTTTCTTT. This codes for CASSGNRGQVNTEAFF. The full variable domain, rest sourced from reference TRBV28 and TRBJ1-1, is DVKVTQSSRYLVKRTGEKVFLECVQDMDHENMFWYRQDPGLGLRLIYFSYDVKMKEKGDIPEGYSVSREKKERFSLILESASTNQTSMYLCASSGNRGQVNTEAFFGQGTRLTVV.